One and the same sample provided the 11 T cell receptor beta chains below, sequenced in a study of blood T cells in healthy people across ages. The second PCR ran roughly 6 to 12 cycles with a sample-barcoded 5' primer and J-beta primers. MiXCR was run by TCRdb on the 5' RACE reads, yielding one entry per CDR3 protein. The data contain 650,000 to 950,000 distinct CDR3 sequences, approximately 48% of them singletons. The sequencing input was blood. Receptors were obtained from a man in his sixties in good health.

As for this clonotype: A much larger clone sits a single nucleotide away, making a read error possible. The chain uses TRBV20-1 and TRBJ2-4, with D unresolved. The better agreement between TRBJ2-7 and the DNA end casts doubt on the J call. Per germline, CDR1 DFQATT and CDR2 SNEGSKA (reference sequence). CDR3 length: 13 amino acids. The CDR3 loop reads CSARRVRSHEQYF. As DNA, the CDR3 is TGCAGTGCTAGACGGGTCAGGAGCCACGAGCAGTACTTC.

The V and J genes are TRBV25-1 and TRBJ2-5; 9 positions match TRBD1. V was clipped by 1 base and J by 11 bases; unmatched bases: 14. Germline values: CDR1 MGHDK, CDR2 SYGVNS. CDR3 size: 16 residues. CDR3 bases: TGTGCCAGCAGTGAATGGGAAGGGACAGGGTCAGGGGAGCAGTACTTC. This codes for CASSEWEGTGSGEQYF. Complete variable domain (other parts from reference TRBV25-1 and TRBJ2-5): EADIYQTPRYLVIGTGKKITLECSQTMGHDKMYWYQQDPGMELHLIHYSYGVNSTEKGDLSSESTVSRIRTEHFPLTLESARPSHTSQYLCASSEWEGTGSGEQYFGPGTRLLVL.

The rearrangement uses TRBV14 and TRBJ1-1; D is undetermined. The CDR3 consists of 15 residues. Germline V gene sequence: CDR1 SGHDN, CDR2 FVKESK. The V and J ends lost 4 bases and 1 base respectively, with 13 bases between them. The CDR3 nucleotides are TGTGCCAGCAGCCTCGCCGGACCGAGGAACACTGAAGCTTTCTTT. This encodes CASSLAGPRNTEAFF. Full variable domain (missing parts from reference TRBV14 and TRBJ1-1): EAGVTQFPSHSVIEKGQTVTLRCDPISGHDNLYWYRRVMGKEIKFLLHFVKESKQDESGMPNNRFLAERTGGTYSTLKVQPAELEDSGVYFCASSLAGPRNTEAFFGQGTRLTVV.

A few counts support this clonotype. The chain joins TRBV5-1 to TRBJ1-6; D gene ambiguous. Germline V gene data show CDR1 as SGHRS and CDR2 as YFSETQ. The CDR3 loop spans 14 amino acids. V was cut by 0 bases and J by 7 bases, with 8 bases left in between. The CDR3 DNA sequence: TGCGCCAGCAGCTTGGGCCGGATCAATTCACCCCTCCACTTT. It translates to CASSLGRINSPLHF.

The chain has TRBV7-2 and TRBJ2-3, with D uncertain. Looked up from germline, CDR1 is SGHTA and CDR2 is FQGNSA. The CDR3 length is 14 residues. V was cut by 2 bases and J by 4 bases, with 10 bases left in between. CDR3 protein: CASSLTPGADTQYF. The CDR3 DNA reads as TGTGCCAGCAGCTTAACGCCAGGAGCAGATACGCAGTATTTT.

This chain links TRBV9 with TRBJ2-2; D possibly corresponds to TRBD1 (5 bases). Germline V gene data show CDR1 as SGDLS and CDR2 as YYNGEE. The CDR3 extends over 15 amino acids. Trimming left V 0 bases short and J 5 bases short, with 11 bases between. The CDR3 DNA follows: TGTGCCAGCAGCGTAGTCCAGGGTAGGACCGGGGAGCTGTTTTTT. Its protein product is CASSVVQGRTGELFF.

This chain connects TRBV6-6 to TRBJ1-2; 7 bases are a match to TRBD1. This CDR3 has 13 amino acids. The germline V gene encodes CDR1 MNHNY and CDR2 SVGAGI (reference sequence). V was pared by 7 bases and J by 3 bases, with 5 bases of the junction left unmatched. Here the CDR3 reads CASKDRQDYGYTF. As DNA, the CDR3 is TGTGCCAGCAAGGACAGGCAGGACTATGGCTACACCTTC.

This rearrangement joins TRBV27 to TRBJ1-5; D unclear. Germline lookup yields CDR1 MNHEY and CDR2 SMNVEV (reference sequence). Trimming shortened V by 10 bases and J by 5 bases, and 12 bases separated the two germline ends. This CDR3 contains 12 residues. The chain's CDR3 is CANGNRHQPQHF. CDR3 sequence (DNA): TGTGCCAACGGGAACCGCCATCAGCCCCAGCATTTT.

This clonotype appeared a few times. The V and J genes are TRBV20-1 and TRBJ2-3; weak D call: TRBD2 (5 bases). This CDR3 comprises 14 residues. V was cut by 6 bases and J by 1 base, with 14 bases left in between. Germline CDR1 reads DFQATT; CDR2 reads SNEGSKA (reference sequence). The DNA of the CDR3 is TGCAGTGCCCCGGCGGGCCCCCGCACAGATACGCAGTATTTT. Translated: CSAPAGPRTDTQYF.

The chain joins TRBV27 to TRBJ1-2, with TRBD1 matching over 8 bases. Germline V lookup: CDR1 MNHEY, CDR2 SMNVEV (reference sequence). With 3 bases clipped from V and 7 bases from J, the junction kept 10 bases outside the gene matches. CDR3 length: 15 amino acids. The CDR3 loop reads CASSFEAGGISGYTF. The DNA for the CDR3 is TGTGCCAGCAGTTTTGAGGCAGGGGGCATCAGTGGCTACACCTTC.

The table lists this clonotype with a few counts. The genes are TRBV20-1 and TRBJ1-1; possible D gene TRBD1, 5 bases. In germline, CDR1 is DFQATT, CDR2 SNEGSKA (reference sequence). The CDR3 totals 13 residues. Trimming shortened V by 3 bases and J by 5 bases, and 13 bases separated the two germline ends. CDR3 DNA: TGCAGTGCTAGTGGGCTGGGGGGTACTGAAGCTTTCTTT. Its translation is CSASGLGGTEAFF.